This TCR beta chain was obtained from a study of control samples from healthy donors and cancer patients. The V gene's germline CDR1 is SGHNT and CDR2 YENEEA. The CDR3 contains 15 residues. The V end was cut by 0 bases, the J end by 6 bases, with 12 bases between. This clone was found once. Sequencing used immunoSEQ multiplex PCR; TCRdb keeps in-frame clones, though not all of them. The table records more than 150,000 clones, 93% of them present only once. The TCR sequence derives from a man aged 50 to 60 in good health. The chain uses TRBV11-3 and TRBJ2-1; D not certain. The sequencing sample was made of blood. DNA for the CDR3: TGTGCCAGCAGCTTAGAGTATGGGTCTGCCAATGAGCAGTTCTTC. Translation: CASSLEYGSANEQFF.